These 24 T cell receptor beta chains came from one sample sequenced in a study of identical twins. Each CDR3 protein is one row after TCRdb ran MiXCR on the 5' RACE reads. The sample carries some 1,700,000 distinct CDR3 sequences, about 30% recorded once. Source material: cord blood. The origin of the receptors is a newborn girl in good health.

V is TRBV28 and J is TRBJ2-1; 13 bases agree with TRBD2. CDR3 length: 17 amino acids. V gave up 5 bases and J gave up 3 bases; unmatched junction bases: 7. Germline V gene lookup returns CDR1 MDHEN and CDR2 SYDVKM. Here the CDR3 reads CASSPLGTSGIYNEQFF. CDR3 DNA: TGTGCCAGCAGTCCCCTTGGGACTAGCGGGATCTACAATGAGCAGTTCTTC.

As for this clonotype: A much larger clone differs by one base, so this may be a read error. V is TRBV7-2 and J is TRBJ2-1, with D possibly matching TRBD2 (5 bases). Germline values: CDR1 SGHTA, CDR2 FQGNSA. The CDR3 totals 14 residues. The CDR3: CACSLALASNEQFF. CDR3 nucleotide sequence: TGTGCCTGCAGCTTAGCCCTAGCATCCAATGAGCAGTTCTTC.

The rearrangement joins TRBV9 to TRBJ2-5, with D hard to call. The CDR3 extends over 15 amino acids. Trimming removed 0 bases at V and 2 bases at J, with 11 bases between. The germline CDR1 and CDR2 sequences are SGDLS and YYNGEE. The CDR3 sequence: CASSVVYGYQETQYF. The CDR3 region has the DNA TGTGCCAGCAGCGTAGTTTACGGTTATCAAGAGACCCAGTACTTC.

V and J are TRBV19 and TRBJ2-2; D uncertain. CDR1 LNHDA and CDR2 SQIVND come from the germline V gene (reference sequence). Trimming left V 10 bases short and J 7 bases short, with 7 bases between. CDR3 size: 10 residues. CDR3 DNA sequence: TGTGCCACCTTTTACGGGGAGCTGTTTTTT. It specifies CATFYGELFF.

A few counts support this clonotype. The rearrangement uses TRBV6-1 and TRBJ2-1; D gene unclear. Germline V gives CDR1 MNHNS, CDR2 SASEGT. V was pared by 2 bases and J by 4 bases, with 9 bases between. CDR3 size: 14 residues. The DNA for the CDR3 is TGTGCCAGCAGTGAAATTGGGGTGTACAATGAGCAGTTCTTC. Its protein product is CASSEIGVYNEQFF.

The chain is built from TRBV6-1 and TRBJ2-7, with 8 bases lining up with TRBD2. Per germline, CDR1 MNHNS and CDR2 SASEGT. The ends lost 0 bases at V and 0 bases at J; junction bases unmatched: 4. CDR3 size: 16 residues. CDR3 protein: CASSEARGTSSYEQYF. The CDR3 DNA reads as TGTGCCAGCAGTGAAGCGCGCGGGACTAGCTCCTACGAGCAGTACTTC.

Ten or more counts support this clonotype. The chain is built from TRBV11-2 and TRBJ1-2; 7 nucleotides align to TRBD1. The CDR3 consists of 15 residues. The junction had 8 bases not matched to a gene; V was cut back by 5 bases and J by 2 bases. Germline CDR1 is SGHAT and CDR2 is FQNNGV. The CDR3 reads CASSPHRGKNYGYTF. Written as DNA, the CDR3 is TGTGCCAGCAGCCCACACAGGGGAAAGAACTATGGCTACACCTTC.

The chain is built from TRBV24-1 and TRBJ2-7, with TRBD2 as a possible D gene (6 bases). The germline CDR1 and CDR2 sequences are KGHDR and SFDVKD. There are 16 residues in the CDR3. Deletions cut 1 base from V and 7 bases from J, with 19 bases between. CDR3 in amino acids: CATSDFGSKGGNEQYF. CDR3 nucleotide sequence: TGTGCCACCAGTGATTTCGGCAGCAAGGGAGGCAATGAGCAGTACTTC.

The chain recombines TRBV7-8 with TRBJ1-4; a weak D match, TRBD1 (6 bases). The V and J ends lost 5 bases and 8 bases respectively, with 15 bases between them. Germline CDR1 reads SGHVS; CDR2 reads FQNEAQ. CDR3 size: 14 residues. The CDR3 region is CASSLYRVAEKLFF. The CDR3 DNA is TGTGCCAGCAGCCTCTACAGGGTGGCGGAAAAACTGTTTTTT.

This chain joins TRBV14 and TRBJ2-1, with TRBD2 matching over 12 bases. This CDR3 is 18 amino acids long. Germline V gene lookup returns CDR1 SGHDN and CDR2 FVKESK. J was trimmed by 6 bases and V by 1 base; bases with no gene match: 10. The CDR3 DNA follows: TGTGCCAGCAGCCAAGCACTAGCGGGAGGATGGGGTGGCAATGAGCAGTTCTTC. Translation gives CASSQALAGGWGGNEQFF. The full variable domain, in which reference TRBV14 and TRBJ2-1 provide the parts outside the CDR3, is EAGVTQFPSHSVIEKGQTVTLRCDPISGHDNLYWYRRVMGKEIKFLLHFVKESKQDESGMPNNRFLAERTGGTYSTLKVQPAELEDSGVYFCASSQALAGGWGGNEQFFGPGTRLTVL.

The chain uses TRBV27 and TRBJ1-1; 10 bases fit TRBD1. The germline gives CDR1 MNHEY, CDR2 SMNVEV (reference sequence). Trimming took 7 bases from V and 4 from J; bases not matched to a gene: 12. This CDR3 is built from 16 residues. The CDR3 nucleotides are TGTGCCAGCACCCTGACAGGGGGCATCACATTCACTGAAGCTTTCTTT. Protein sequence: CASTLTGGITFTEAFF.

The chain uses TRBV16 and TRBJ1-1; TRBD1 might be the D (6 bases). CDR3 size: 14 residues. V shed 8 bases and J shed 0 bases, with 13 bases lying between them. The germline CDR1 and CDR2 sequences are KGHSY and FQNENV. CDR3 bases: TGTGCCAGCCGGGGCGGGGGCCTGAACACTGAAGCTTTCTTT. Translation gives CASRGGGLNTEAFF.

CDR3 in DNA: TGTGCCAGCAGCTCACTAGCGGGGTACGAGCAGTACTTC. Translating it yields CASSSLAGYEQYF. The chain links TRBV7-9 to TRBJ2-7; 10 bases are shared with TRBD2. The CDR3 is 13 residues long. CDR1 is SEHNR and CDR2 is FQNEAQ in the germline V gene (reference sequence). The ends lost 4 bases at V and 4 bases at J; junction bases unmatched: 1.

This clonotype was detected only once. The genes are TRBV7-9 and TRBJ2-7; TRBD1 or TRBD2 may be the D gene (5 bases each). There are 15 residues in the CDR3. The germline V gene has CDR1 SEHNR and CDR2 FQNEAQ (reference sequence). Trimming pared 4 bases from V and 3 bases from J, leaving 16 bases between. This CDR3 is CASSSPGRLLYEQYF. The CDR3 nucleotides are TGTGCCAGCAGCTCCCCGGGACGCCTTCTCTACGAGCAGTACTTC.

The sample holds a few counts of this clonotype. CDR3 sequence: CASSLWPRYEQYF. The CDR3 nucleotides read TGTGCCAGCAGCTTATGGCCTAGGTACGAGCAGTACTTC. This rearrangement joins TRBV7-9 to TRBJ2-7; D ambiguous. The ends were cut back, 2 bases at V and 4 bases at J, with 9 bases in the middle. The germline gives CDR1 SEHNR, CDR2 FQNEAQ (reference sequence). This CDR3 has 13 amino acids.

This clonotype appeared once. The J gene is TRBJ1-2, the V gene TRBV29-1, with TRBD1 matching 8 bases. The CDR3 runs to 13 residues. Losses at the gene ends were 6 bases for V and 3 bases for J; bases not matched to a gene: 6. From germline, CDR1 is SQVTM and CDR2 ANQGSEA. The CDR3 is CSVFLTGDYGYTF. The CDR3 nucleotides read TGCAGCGTCTTTTTGACAGGGGACTATGGCTACACCTTC.

The chain couples TRBV20-1 to TRBJ1-1; D possibly corresponds to TRBD1 (5 bases). Germline V gene lookup returns CDR1 DFQATT and CDR2 SNEGSKA (reference sequence). The CDR3 contains 12 residues. V lost 5 bases to trimming and J lost 0 bases, with 7 bases between them. CDR3 residues: CSAPGMNTEAFF. The CDR3 DNA is TGCAGTGCTCCAGGGATGAACACTGAAGCTTTCTTT.

This clonotype was counted ten times or more. V usage is TRBV21-1 and J usage is TRBJ1-2. TRBV21-1 corresponds to a pseudogene. The CDR3 sequence is 12 residues long. The chain's CDR3 is CASFGRNYGYTF. The CDR3 bases are TGTGCCAGCTTTGGGAGGAACTATGGCTACACCTTC.

This clonotype was recorded many times. This chain connects TRBV28 to TRBJ2-7; 11 nucleotides match TRBD2. In germline, CDR1 is MDHEN, CDR2 SYDVKM. The CDR3 is made up of 14 amino acids. Unmatched junction bases numbered 5, after V lost 6 bases and J lost 4 bases. CDR3 DNA: TGTGCCAGCAGCCATACTAGCGGGAGTTACGAGCAGTACTTC. Protein: CASSHTSGSYEQYF.

The rearrangement joins TRBV7-2 to TRBJ2-7; possible D gene TRBD1, 5 bases. The germline CDR1 and CDR2 sequences are SGHTA and FQGNSA. The ends were cut back, 0 bases at V and 5 bases at J, with 17 bases in the middle. The CDR3 loop spans 16 amino acids. CDR3: CASSLAEMGHLNEQYF. CDR3 DNA: TGTGCCAGCAGCTTAGCGGAGATGGGGCATCTGAACGAGCAGTACTTC.

The chain couples TRBV15 to TRBJ2-3, with TRBD2 identical over 10 bases. This CDR3 region has 16 residues. The V gene end was trimmed by 9 bases and the J gene end by 0 bases; junction bases not matched to a gene: 9. Germline-derived CDR1 and CDR2 are LNHNV and YYDKDF (reference sequence). As DNA, the CDR3 is TGTGCCACGGTAGCGGGAGGAACGCATAGCACAGATACGCAGTATTTT. It is translated as CATVAGGTHSTDTQYF.

The chain links TRBV19 to TRBJ1-2, with 8 bases fitting TRBD1. With 3 bases clipped from V and 2 bases from J, the junction kept 2 bases outside the gene matches. Germline loops: CDR1 LNHDA, CDR2 SQIVND (reference sequence). This CDR3 comprises 14 residues. The CDR3 coding sequence is TGTGCCAGTAGTATGGGGACAGGCAACTATGGCTACACCTTC. Its translation is CASSMGTGNYGYTF.

This clonotype was observed a few times. Its ends do not fully match the called genes, so a read error is possible. V usage is TRBV7-2 and J usage is TRBJ2-3; 11 bases fit TRBD2. The CDR3 loop spans 18 amino acids. In germline, CDR1 is SGHTA, CDR2 FQGNSA. This chain's CDR3 is CASSIGLAGFPSTGTQYF. CDR3 in DNA: TGTGCCAGCAGCATTGGACTAGCGGGCTTCCCTAGCACAGGTACGCAGTATTTT.

V usage is TRBV20-1 and J usage is TRBJ2-5; 13 bases align to TRBD2. CDR1 and CDR2 (germline): DFQATT, SNEGSKA (reference sequence). The CDR3 runs to 17 residues. V shed 5 bases, J shed 11 bases, and the junction held 20 bases outside the gene matches. Here the CDR3 DNA reads TGCAGTGCTCCGCGGACTAGCGGGAGATTTCTATACAATGAGCAGTACTTC. It is translated as CSAPRTSGRFLYNEQYF.